The TCR beta chain described here comes from a study of T cell responses to AZD1222 COVID-19 vaccine. The V end was cut by 0 bases, the J end by 2 bases, with 11 bases between. In germline, CDR1 is MNHEY, CDR2 SMNVEV (reference sequence). This CDR3 spans 15 amino acids. Regarding the study as a whole: Baseline antibody screening turned up just six seropositive AZD1222 recipients. Two doses of AZD1222 preceded a rise in Spike-specific TCR breadth and depth. Dominant CD4 TCR responses targeted spike regions 160-218 and 743-854.

Note on this clone: Its antigen is still unknown.

TCRdb's copy holds only in-frame clones and misses some; the assay was immunoSEQ multiplex PCR. Of under 70,000 clones detected, about 85% appear once; the ten largest clones hold 21%. Material: peripheral blood, obtained on day 0 of AZD1222 vaccination. The clonotype originates from an adult in good health. The V and J genes are TRBV27 and TRBJ2-7; D remains unclear. The CDR3 region is CASSLSGSTTYEQYF. The DNA of the CDR3 is TGTGCCAGCAGTTTATCTGGGTCAACCACCTACGAGCAGTACTTC.